Below are 18 T cell receptor beta chains sequenced from a single sample in a study of cytomegalovirus exposure and HLA in healthy donors. 13 Jbeta primers and 60 Vbeta primers were used for the PCR. Produced via immunoSEQ multiplex PCR; TCRdb's table is partial and in-frame only. The data include 150,000 to 200,000 clones; the top ten clones carry roughly 1.3%. Sequencing used PBMCs. These TCRs come from a woman aged 60 to 75 in good health and CMV-seronegative.

The chain couples TRBV27 to TRBJ1-2; TRBD1 is a possible D gene (6 bases). Germline loops: CDR1 MNHEY, CDR2 SMNVEV (reference sequence). V dropped 6 bases and J dropped 4 bases, with 18 bases sitting between them. The CDR3 is 15 amino acids. The CDR3 here is CASRPSIQGSYGYTF. CDR3 nucleotide sequence: TGTGCCAGCAGGCCATCCATACAGGGATCCTATGGCTACACCTTC.

The chain is built from TRBV11-2 and TRBJ1-5; D perhaps matches TRBD1 (6 bases). This CDR3 has 13 amino acids. Per germline, CDR1 SGHAT and CDR2 FQNNGV. The V gene lost 4 bases and the J gene lost 6 bases, with 10 bases spanning the gap. CDR3 nucleotide sequence: TGTGCCAGCAGCTCCCTAGGGGGTCAGCCCCAGCATTTT. Its translation: CASSSLGGQPQHF.

The chain joins TRBV7-2 to TRBJ2-1; 7 bases are a match to TRBD1. CDR1 SGHTA and CDR2 FQGNSA come from the germline V gene. The CDR3 loop spans 15 amino acids. V was pared by 8 bases and J by 2 bases, with 9 bases of the junction left unmatched. For the CDR3, the DNA is TGTGCCAGCGGTCACCGGGACAGCACCTACAATGAGCAGTTCTTC. Translating gives CASGHRDSTYNEQFF.

The V gene is TRBV28, the J gene TRBJ1-2; 8 bases map to TRBD1. Germline V gene sequence: CDR1 MDHEN, CDR2 SYDVKM. Trimming cost V 4 bases and J 3 bases; bases outside gene matches: 4. The CDR3 extends over 14 amino acids. The DNA of the CDR3 is TGTGCCAGCAGTTCGGTGGACAGGGACTATGGCTACACCTTC. It translates to CASSSVDRDYGYTF.

V gene TRBV25-1 combines with J gene TRBJ1-2; the D gene is possibly TRBD1 (6 bases). With 3 bases removed from V and 8 bases from J, the gap between germline ends came to 13 bases. Germline CDR1 reads MGHDK; CDR2 reads SYGVNS. The CDR3 is made up of 13 amino acids. The CDR3 spells CASSEVGGRGYTF. The CDR3 DNA is TGTGCCAGCAGTGAGGTTGGGGGCAGGGGCTACACCTTC.

This rearrangement joins TRBV18 to TRBJ1-1; D is possibly TRBD1 (6 bases). CDR1 KGHSH and CDR2 LQKENI come from the germline V gene. Trimming removed 5 bases from V and 1 base from J, with 11 bases in between. This CDR3 is 14 amino acids long. DNA of the CDR3: TGTGCCAGCTCAAACCAGGGGAGGAACACTGAAGCTTTCTTT. The encoded protein is CASSNQGRNTEAFF.

The chain uses TRBV4-2 and TRBJ1-4; TRBD1 agrees at 8 bases. The CDR3 sequence is 13 residues long. In germline, CDR1 is LGHNA, CDR2 YNFKEQ. J was trimmed by 7 bases and V by 4 bases; bases with no gene match: 2. The CDR3 loop reads CASSLDRVEKLFF. CDR3 in DNA: TGTGCCAGCAGCCTGGACAGGGTTGAAAAACTGTTTTTT.

The J gene is TRBJ2-2, the V gene TRBV5-1; possible D gene TRBD2, 7 bases. V lost 7 bases to trimming and J lost 4 bases, with 14 bases between them. This CDR3 comprises 14 residues. Germline loops: CDR1 SGHRS, CDR2 YFSETQ. The CDR3 nucleotides read TGCGCCAGCCGGGGGGCCCCGAGCACCGGGGAGCTGTTTTTT. Translated: CASRGAPSTGELFF.

This chain connects TRBV10-1 to TRBJ2-7; 8 nucleotides match TRBD2. CDR1 and CDR2 from the germline V gene are WNHNN and SYGVQD (reference sequence). CDR3 length equals 13 residues. J lost 4 bases, V lost 2 bases, and 1 base had no gene match. The CDR3 DNA sequence: TGCGCCAGCAGTGAGGGCGGGAGGTACGAGCAGTACTTC. Its protein product is CASSEGGRYEQYF.

The chain recombines TRBV27 with TRBJ1-5; the match to TRBD1 covers 7 bases. This CDR3 comprises 14 residues. Unmatched junction bases numbered 3, after V lost 6 bases and J lost 1 base. Per germline, CDR1 MNHEY and CDR2 SMNVEV (reference sequence). The CDR3 sequence: CASRVQGSNQPQHF. The CDR3 DNA follows: TGTGCCAGCAGGGTACAGGGGAGCAATCAGCCCCAGCATTTT.

The V and J genes are TRBV27 and TRBJ2-1; TRBD2 matches at 8 bases. Trimming cost V 8 bases and J 8 bases; bases outside gene matches: 20. Looked up from germline, CDR1 is MNHEY and CDR2 is SMNVEV (reference sequence). The CDR3 extends over 17 amino acids. CDR3 in amino acids: CASGFPLGAGDFDEQFF. The DNA for the CDR3 is TGTGCCAGCGGGTTCCCGTTGGGAGCGGGAGATTTCGATGAGCAGTTCTTC.

This chain links TRBV7-2 with TRBJ1-1, with D tentatively TRBD1 (6 bases). Germline values: CDR1 SGHTA, CDR2 FQGNSA. This CDR3 has 16 amino acids. V lost 0 bases to trimming and J lost 6 bases, with 17 bases between them. The chain's CDR3 is CASSLAPGRGRSEAFF. The CDR3 DNA follows: TGTGCCAGCAGCTTAGCGCCGGGCAGGGGAAGGTCTGAAGCTTTCTTT.

The gene calls are TRBV7-2 and TRBJ1-3, with unresolved D. V lost 3 bases and J lost 0, with 9 bases in between. CDR1 SGHTA and CDR2 FQGNSA come from the germline V gene. This CDR3 is built from 15 residues. The CDR3: CASSLAGASGNTIYF. CDR3 in DNA: TGTGCCAGCAGCTTGGCGGGAGCCTCTGGAAACACCATATATTTT.

V gene TRBV9 combines with J gene TRBJ2-7, with D possibly being TRBD2 (5 bases). The CDR3 has 14 amino acids. Germline CDR1 and CDR2: SGDLS and YYNGEE. V was cut by 0 bases and J by 5 bases, with 12 bases left in between. CDR3 region: CASSVGGLQDEQYF. Here the CDR3 DNA reads TGTGCCAGCAGCGTAGGAGGGCTGCAGGACGAGCAGTACTTC.

V usage is TRBV5-4 and J usage is TRBJ1-5; weak D call: TRBD1 (5 bases). The CDR3 consists of 15 residues. Trimming removed 0 bases at V and 2 bases at J, with 9 bases between. In germline, CDR1 is SGHNT, CDR2 YYREEE (reference sequence). The CDR3 loop is CASSLAGMGNQPQHF. CDR3 sequence (DNA): TGTGCCAGCAGCTTGGCAGGGATGGGCAATCAGCCCCAGCATTTT. Drawing the rest from reference TRBV5-4 and TRBJ1-5, the complete variable domain is ETGVTQSPTHLIKTRGQQVTLRCSSQSGHNTVSWYQQALGQGPQFIFQYYREEENGRGNFPPRFSGLQFPNYSSELNVNALELDDSALYLCASSLAGMGNQPQHFGDGTRLSIL.

The chain has TRBV19 and TRBJ2-1; TRBD1 aligns across 11 bases. Germline trimming cut 6 bases from V and 2 bases from J; bases unmatched to any gene: 6. The CDR3 totals 16 residues. Germline V gene lookup returns CDR1 LNHDA and CDR2 SQIVND (reference sequence). The CDR3: CASRDRTGGPYNEQFF. The CDR3 DNA reads TGTGCCAGTAGGGATCGGACAGGGGGCCCCTACAATGAGCAGTTCTTC. Filled out from reference TRBV19 and TRBJ2-1, the complete variable domain reads DGGITQSPKYLFRKEGQNVTLSCEQNLNHDAMYWYRQDPGQGLRLIYYSQIVNDFQKGDIAEGYSVSREKKESFPLTVTSAQKNPTAFYLCASRDRTGGPYNEQFFGPGTRLTVL.

J is TRBJ1-1 and V is TRBV5-6; 8 bases fit TRBD1. The CDR3 length is 14 residues. Trimming took 0 bases from V and 5 from J; bases not matched to a gene: 3. Germline V gene sequence: CDR1 SGHDT, CDR2 YYEEEE. This CDR3 reads CASSLDRGITEAFF. The CDR3 DNA is TGTGCCAGCAGCTTGGACAGGGGGATAACTGAAGCTTTCTTT.

The gene calls are TRBV5-1 and TRBJ2-3, with 7 positions matching TRBD2. The V gene's germline CDR1 is SGHRS and CDR2 YFSETQ. V lost 2 bases and J lost 4; bases outside the gene matches: 10. This CDR3 contains 16 residues. The CDR3 sequence: CASSFRAGEPPDTQYF. The DNA of the CDR3 is TGCGCCAGCAGCTTCCGGGCGGGGGAGCCCCCAGATACGCAGTATTTT.